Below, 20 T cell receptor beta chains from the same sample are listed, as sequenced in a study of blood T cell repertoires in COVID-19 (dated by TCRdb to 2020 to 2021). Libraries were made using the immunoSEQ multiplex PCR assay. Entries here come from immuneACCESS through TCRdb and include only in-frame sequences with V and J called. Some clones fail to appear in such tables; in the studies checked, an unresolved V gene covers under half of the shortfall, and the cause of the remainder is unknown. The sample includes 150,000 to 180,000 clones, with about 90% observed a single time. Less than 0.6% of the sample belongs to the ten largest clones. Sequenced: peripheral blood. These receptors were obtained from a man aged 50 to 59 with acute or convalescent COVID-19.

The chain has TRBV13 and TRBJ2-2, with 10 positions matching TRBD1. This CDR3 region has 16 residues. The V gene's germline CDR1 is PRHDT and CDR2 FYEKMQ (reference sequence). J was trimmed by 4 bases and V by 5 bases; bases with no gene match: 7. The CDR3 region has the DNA TGTGCCAGCAGCCTATGGACAGGGGGGCCCACCGGGGAGCTGTTTTTT. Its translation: CASSLWTGGPTGELFF.

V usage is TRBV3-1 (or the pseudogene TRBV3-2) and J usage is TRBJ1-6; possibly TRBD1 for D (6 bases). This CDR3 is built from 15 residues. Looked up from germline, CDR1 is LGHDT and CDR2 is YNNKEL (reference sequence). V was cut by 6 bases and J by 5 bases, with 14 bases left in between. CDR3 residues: CASSSQGLNNSPLHF. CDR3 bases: TGTGCCAGCAGTTCACAGGGCCTCAATAATTCACCCCTCCACTTT.

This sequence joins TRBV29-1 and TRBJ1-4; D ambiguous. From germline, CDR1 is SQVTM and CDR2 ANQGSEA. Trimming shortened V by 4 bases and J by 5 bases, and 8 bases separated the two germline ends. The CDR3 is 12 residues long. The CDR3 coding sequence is TGCAGCGTTGGACGGGAGAATGAAAAACTGTTTTTT. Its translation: CSVGRENEKLFF.

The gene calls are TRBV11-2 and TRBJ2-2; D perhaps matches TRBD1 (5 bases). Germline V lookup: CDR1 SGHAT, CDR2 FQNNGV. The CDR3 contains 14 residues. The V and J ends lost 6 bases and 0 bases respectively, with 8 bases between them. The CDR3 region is CASRPTANTGELFF. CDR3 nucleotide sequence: TGTGCCAGCAGGCCGACAGCGAACACCGGGGAGCTGTTTTTT.

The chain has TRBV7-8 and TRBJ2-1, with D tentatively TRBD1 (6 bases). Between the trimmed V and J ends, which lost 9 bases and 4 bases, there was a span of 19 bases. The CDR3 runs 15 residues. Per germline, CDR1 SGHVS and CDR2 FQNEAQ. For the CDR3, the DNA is TGTGCCAGTAAGCAGGATGGGGGCCGGTACAATGAGCAGTTCTTC. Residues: CASKQDGGRYNEQFF.

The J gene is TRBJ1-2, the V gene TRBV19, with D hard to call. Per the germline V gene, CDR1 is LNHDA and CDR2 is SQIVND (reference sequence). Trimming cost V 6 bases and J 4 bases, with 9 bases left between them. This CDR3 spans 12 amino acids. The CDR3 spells CASSTVSYGYTF. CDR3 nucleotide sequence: TGTGCCAGTAGCACCGTGAGCTATGGCTACACCTTC.

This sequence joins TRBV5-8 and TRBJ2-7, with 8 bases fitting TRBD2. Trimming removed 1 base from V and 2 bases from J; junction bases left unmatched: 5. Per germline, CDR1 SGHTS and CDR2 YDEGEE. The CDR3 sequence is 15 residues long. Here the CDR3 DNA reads TGTGCCAGCAGCTTGACGGGACTAGGCCCCTACGAGCAGTACTTC. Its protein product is CASSLTGLGPYEQYF.

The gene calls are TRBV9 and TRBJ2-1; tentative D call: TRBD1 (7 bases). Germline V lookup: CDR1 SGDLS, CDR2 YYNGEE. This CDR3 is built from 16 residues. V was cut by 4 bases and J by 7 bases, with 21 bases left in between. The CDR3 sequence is CASSLGAEGARNEQFF. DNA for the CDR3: TGTGCCAGCAGCTTAGGGGCGGAGGGGGCGCGAAATGAGCAGTTCTTC.

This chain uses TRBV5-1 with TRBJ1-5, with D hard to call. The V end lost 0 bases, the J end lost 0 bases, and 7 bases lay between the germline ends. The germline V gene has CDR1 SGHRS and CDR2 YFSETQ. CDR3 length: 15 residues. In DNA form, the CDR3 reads TGCGCCAGCAGCTTGGGGACTTATAGCAATCAGCCCCAGCATTTT. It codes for CASSLGTYSNQPQHF.

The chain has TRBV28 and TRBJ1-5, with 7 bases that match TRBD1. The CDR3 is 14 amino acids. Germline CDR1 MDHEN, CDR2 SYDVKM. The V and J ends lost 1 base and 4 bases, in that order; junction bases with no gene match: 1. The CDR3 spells CASSLSGGNQPQHF. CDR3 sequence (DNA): TGTGCCAGCAGTTTATCAGGGGGTAATCAGCCCCAGCATTTT.

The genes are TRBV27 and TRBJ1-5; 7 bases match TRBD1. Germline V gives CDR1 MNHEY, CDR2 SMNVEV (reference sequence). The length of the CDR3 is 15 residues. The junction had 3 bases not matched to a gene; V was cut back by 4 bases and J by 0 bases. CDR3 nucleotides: TGTGCCAGCAGTTATAGGGGGCCTAGCAATCAGCCCCAGCATTTT. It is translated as CASSYRGPSNQPQHF.

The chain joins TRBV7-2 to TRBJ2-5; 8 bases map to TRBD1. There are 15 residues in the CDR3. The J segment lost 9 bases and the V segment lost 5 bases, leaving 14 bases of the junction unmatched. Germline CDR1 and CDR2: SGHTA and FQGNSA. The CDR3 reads CASSRTMLDRAPQYF. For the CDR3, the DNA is TGTGCCAGCAGCCGGACTATGCTGGACAGGGCGCCCCAGTACTTC.

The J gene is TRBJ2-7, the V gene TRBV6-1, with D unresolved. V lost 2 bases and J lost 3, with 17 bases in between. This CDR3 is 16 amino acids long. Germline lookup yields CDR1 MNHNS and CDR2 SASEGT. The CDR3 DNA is TGTGCCAGCAGTGAATGGGCAGACACCCCAGTCTACGAGCAGTACTTC. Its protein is CASSEWADTPVYEQYF.

The CDR3 sequence is CASSIGTGAYSGANVLTF. The CDR3 bases are TGTGCCAGTAGTATTGGGACAGGGGCCTACTCTGGGGCCAACGTCCTGACTTTC. This chain joins TRBV19 and TRBJ2-6, with 10 bases fitting TRBD1. This CDR3 spans 18 amino acids. CDR1 and CDR2 from the germline V gene are LNHDA and SQIVND (reference sequence). The V gene end was trimmed by 3 bases and the J gene end by 0 bases; junction bases not matched to a gene: 5.

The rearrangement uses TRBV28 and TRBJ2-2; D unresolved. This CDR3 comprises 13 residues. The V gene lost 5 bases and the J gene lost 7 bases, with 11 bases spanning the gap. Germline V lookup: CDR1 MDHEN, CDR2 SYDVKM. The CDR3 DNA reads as TGTGCCAGCAGTCCCACAAGAGGCGGGGAGCTGTTTTTT. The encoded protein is CASSPTRGGELFF.

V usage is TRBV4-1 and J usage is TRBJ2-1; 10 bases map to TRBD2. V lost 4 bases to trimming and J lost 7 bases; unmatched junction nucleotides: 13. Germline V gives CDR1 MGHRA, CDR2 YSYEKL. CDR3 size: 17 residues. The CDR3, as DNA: TGCGCCAGCAGCCCTGCAAGTAGGAGCGGGGGGGTAAATGAGCAGTTCTTC. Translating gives CASSPASRSGGVNEQFF.

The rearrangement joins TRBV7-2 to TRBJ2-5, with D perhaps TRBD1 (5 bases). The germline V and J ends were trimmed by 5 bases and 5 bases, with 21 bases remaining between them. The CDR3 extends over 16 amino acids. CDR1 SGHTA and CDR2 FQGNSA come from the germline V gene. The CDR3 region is CASSPRSQASGETQYF. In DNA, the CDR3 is TGTGCCAGCAGCCCCAGGAGCCAGGCCTCAGGGGAGACCCAGTACTTC.

CDR3 protein: CASSLAPGNTEAFF. The CDR3 nucleotides read TGTGCCAGCAGCTTAGCTCCAGGGAACACTGAAGCTTTCTTT. V usage is TRBV7-2 and J usage is TRBJ1-1; no reliable D call. This CDR3 has 14 residues. V was cut by 0 bases and J by 1 base, with 6 bases left in between. In germline, CDR1 is SGHTA, CDR2 FQGNSA.

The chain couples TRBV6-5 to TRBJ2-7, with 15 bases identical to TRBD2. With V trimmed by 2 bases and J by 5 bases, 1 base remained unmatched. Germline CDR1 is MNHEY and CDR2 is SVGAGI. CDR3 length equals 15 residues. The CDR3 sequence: CASSYGTSGRNEQYF. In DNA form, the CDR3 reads TGTGCCAGCAGTTACGGGACTAGCGGGAGGAACGAGCAGTACTTC.

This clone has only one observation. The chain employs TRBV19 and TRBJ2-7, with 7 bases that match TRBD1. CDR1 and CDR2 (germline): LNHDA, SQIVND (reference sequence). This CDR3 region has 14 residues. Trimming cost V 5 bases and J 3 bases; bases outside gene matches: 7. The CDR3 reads CASSQTGNYYEQYF. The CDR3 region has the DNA TGTGCCAGTAGTCAGACAGGGAATTACTACGAGCAGTACTTC.